This T cell receptor (beta chain) was recorded in a study of blood T cell repertoires in COVID-19. Sequencing was performed with immunoSEQ multiplex PCR; in TCRdb, only in-frame clones are kept and a portion is missing. The repertoire holds fewer than 300,000 clones, with roughly 85% as singletons. Germline V gives CDR1 SGHRS, CDR2 YFSETQ. Trimming stripped 5 bases from V and 6 bases from J, with 19 bases between. This CDR3 region has 15 residues. The sample taken for sequencing was peripheral blood. V gene TRBV5-1 combines with J gene TRBJ2-3, with D possibly matching TRBD1 (5 bases). This receptor was identified in a woman aged 18-29 years with acute or convalescent COVID-19. CDR3 sequence: CASSPGHGVSDTQYF. The CDR3, as DNA: TGCGCCAGCAGTCCCGGACATGGGGTTTCGGATACGCAGTATTTT.